The 12 T cell receptor beta chains reported below all come from one sample, sequenced in a study of lymphopenia after photon versus proton radiotherapy. Only in-frame clones appear in the TCRdb table, and some are missing; sequencing was by immunoSEQ multiplex PCR. The repertoire holds about 160,000 clones, with around 85% as singletons. Here the sequenced sample was peripheral blood, taken from a patient treated with photon-based radiotherapy. The source is a man in his forties or fifties with gastric cancer.

The chain employs TRBV23-1 and TRBJ2-7; 12 bases match TRBD2. TRBV23-1 is an open reading frame, and its role is uncertain. The CDR3 is 18 amino acids. Trimming at V came to 8 bases and at J to 5 bases, leaving 19 bases not matched to a gene. In nucleotides, the CDR3 is TGCGCCAGCCACCCGCTCCGAACGCTGACTAGCGGGAGAGACGAGCAGTACTTC. It yields the protein CASHPLRTLTSGRDEQYF.

The chain is built from TRBV9 and TRBJ2-6, with D perhaps matching TRBD2 (5 bases). Germline V CDR1 and CDR2: SGDLS, YYNGEE. This CDR3 is 16 amino acids long. The germline V and J ends were trimmed by 4 bases and 4 bases, with 15 bases remaining between them. The CDR3 DNA reads TGTGCCAGCAGCTTCCGCTCGGGAACCGGGGCCAACGTCCTGACTTTC. Residues: CASSFRSGTGANVLTF.

The chain has TRBV4-2 and TRBJ2-1; possibly TRBD2 for D (5 bases). The ends were cut back, 0 bases at V and 9 bases at J, with 15 bases in the middle. This CDR3 region has 15 residues. Germline CDR1 is LGHNA and CDR2 is YNFKEQ. The CDR3 nucleotides read TGTGCCAGCAGCCAAGAACTAGTAGGGTCGGGTGAGCAGTTCTTC. Translating it yields CASSQELVGSGEQFF.

The chain couples TRBV29-1 to TRBJ1-2, with 8 bases matching TRBD1. V gave up 2 bases and J gave up 6 bases; unmatched junction bases: 11. The CDR3 extends over 15 amino acids. Germline values: CDR1 SQVTM, CDR2 ANQGSEA. This CDR3 is CSVELRSAGGHGYTF. CDR3 coding DNA: TGCAGCGTTGAACTTAGGAGCGCAGGGGGCCATGGCTACACCTTC.

This clone came up a few times. V is TRBV14 and J is TRBJ1-2; D is undetermined. V shed 1 base and J shed 2 bases, with 2 bases lying between them. This CDR3 is built from 12 residues. Per germline, CDR1 SGHDN and CDR2 FVKESK. The CDR3 DNA reads TGTGCCAGCAGCCAAGTCAACTATGGCTACACCTTC. As protein: CASSQVNYGYTF.

This clone was counted a single time. The rearrangement joins TRBV7-9 to TRBJ2-2; perhaps D is TRBD1 or TRBD2 (5 bases each). Per the germline V gene, CDR1 is SEHNR and CDR2 is FQNEAQ (reference sequence). Between the trimmed V and J ends, which lost 5 bases and 5 bases, there was a span of 12 bases. The CDR3 has 14 amino acids. The CDR3 nucleotides are TGTGCCAGCAGCCTCCAGGGAGCTACCGGGGAGCTGTTTTTT. This gives the protein CASSLQGATGELFF.

The V gene is TRBV6-1, the J gene TRBJ1-5, with D possibly matching TRBD1 (6 bases). The CDR3 has 13 amino acids. V was cut by 10 bases and J by 4 bases, with 14 bases left in between. CDR1 is MNHNS and CDR2 is SASEGT in the germline V gene. CDR3: CATVDSRNQPQHF. In DNA form, the CDR3 reads TGTGCCACTGTGGACAGTCGGAATCAGCCCCAGCATTTT.

The V call is TRBV4-1, the J call TRBJ1-3, with 7 bases matching TRBD1. The CDR3 runs to 16 residues. Germline CDR1 MGHRA, CDR2 YSYEKL. The J segment lost 5 bases and the V segment lost 1 base, leaving 8 bases of the junction unmatched. For the CDR3, the DNA is TGCGCCAGCAGCCAAGTGGGCAGGGGGACTAGAAACACCATATATTTT. It specifies CASSQVGRGTRNTIYF.

V gene TRBV11-1 combines with J gene TRBJ2-7; TRBD1 aligns across 10 bases. Germline values: CDR1 SGHAT, CDR2 FQDESV (reference sequence). V lost 6 bases and J lost 6; bases outside the gene matches: 8. This CDR3 region has 14 residues. The CDR3 sequence: CASREPGTGAEQYF. In DNA form, the CDR3 reads TGTGCCAGCAGGGAACCCGGGACAGGGGCCGAGCAGTACTTC.

In its sample, this clone was seen a few times. The V and J genes are TRBV7-3 and TRBJ2-5, with D possibly TRBD1 on 5 matching bases. The CDR3 is made up of 14 amino acids. Trimming removed 5 bases from V and 4 bases from J, with 14 bases in between. The germline V gene encodes CDR1 SGHTA and CDR2 FQGTGA. The chain's CDR3 is CASSPTGIRETQYF. CDR3 nucleotide sequence: TGTGCCAGCAGCCCCACAGGAATACGAGAGACCCAGTACTTC.

CDR3 protein: CSVGPHGGDTQYF. The CDR3 nucleotides are TGCAGCGTTGGGCCCCATGGGGGGGATACGCAGTATTTT. V usage is TRBV29-1 and J usage is TRBJ2-3; D is possibly TRBD2 (6 bases). This CDR3 contains 13 residues. Germline lookup yields CDR1 SQVTM and CDR2 ANQGSEA. Trimming shortened V by 4 bases and J by 6 bases, and 14 bases separated the two germline ends.

CDR3 sequence reads: CASSADSGYQPQHF. The CDR3 bases are TGTGCCAGCAGCGCGGACAGTGGCTATCAGCCCCAGCATTTT. The chain joins TRBV2 to TRBJ1-5; a possible D gene is TRBD1 (6 bases). Germline CDR1 SNHLY, CDR2 FYNNEI. The V end was cut by 6 bases, the J end by 5 bases, with 14 bases between. This CDR3 has 14 amino acids.